This T cell receptor beta chain originates from a study of T cells in Graves' hyperthyroidism and ophthalmopathy. Findings of the study overall: Appearing also in blood were most of the thyroid clonotypes expanded above 0.001.

This clonotype was found many times. Its antigen remains unknown. TCR beta CDR3 region amplification was performed from RNA transcripts. The HTBI primer set served for first-round RT-PCR of the TCR CDR3. MiXCR was run by TCRdb on the multiplex PCR reads, yielding one entry per CDR3 protein. The sample consists of a few hundred thousand distinct CDR3 sequences, about 14% of them appearing once. Deletions cut 5 bases from V and 3 bases from J, with 16 bases between. CDR3 size: 15 residues. The TCR comes from a woman aged 30 to 39 with Graves' hyperthyroidism that later progressed to Graves' ophthalmopathy. The chain has TRBV12-3 or TRBV12-4 and TRBJ1-1, with a possible D match to TRBD1 (5 bases). The sequenced sample consisted of blood. The CDR3 here is CASSRTRDVHTEAFF. In DNA, the CDR3 is TGTGCCAGCAGTCGTACGCGGGACGTTCACACTGAAGCTTTCTTT.